A selection of T cell receptor beta chains follows, all from one sample in a study of T cell repertoires in cytomegalovirus infection. Using its own MiXCR run on the reads, TCRdb lists one record per CDR3 protein. The repertoire has about 570,000 distinct CDR3 sequences, approximately 40% of them found once; the top ten carry more than 40%. Their antigens remain unidentified. This specimen was cultured PBMCs, taken from culture after CMV antigen stimulation. These receptors originate from a human donor in good health (CMV status not recorded). Some clones in this sample may be carry-over from other donors' samples. The CDR3 runs from the conserved cysteine through the conserved F or W. A D gene is named only where the DNA matches it firmly. Not every row has a clone size; where given, it reads once, few, many or a size class.

clone_size: NA
v_call: TRBV29-1
j_call: TRBJ2-7
d_call: NA
cdr3_nt: TGCAGCGTTCAACGAGCCCGGGACGAGCAGTACTTC
cdr3_aa: CSVQRARDEQYF

clone_size: NA
v_call: TRBV7-2
j_call: TRBJ2-5
d_call: NA
cdr3_nt: TGTGCCAGCAGCTTAGGTTCAGGGGCAGGGCAAGAGACCCAGTACTTC
cdr3_aa: CASSLGSGAGQETQYF

clone_size: few
v_call: TRBV7-2
j_call: TRBJ2-3
d_call: NA
cdr3_nt: TGTGCCAGCACCAAACCCGGGAATACGCAGTATTTT
cdr3_aa: CASTKPGNTQYF

clone_size: NA
v_call: TRBV7-6
j_call: TRBJ2-3
d_call: NA
cdr3_nt: TGTGCCAGCAGCTCGAGGGGTTTTAGCACAGATACGCAGTATTTT
cdr3_aa: CASSSRGFSTDTQYF

clone_size: many
v_call: TRBV7-6
j_call: TRBJ2-7
d_call: TRBD2
cdr3_nt: TGTGCCAGCAGTTTACACCCGCGCGGGAGAGGGACCTACGAGCAGTACTTC
cdr3_aa: CASSLHPRGRGTYEQYF

clone_size: NA
v_call: TRBV7-4
j_call: TRBJ1-3
d_call: NA
cdr3_nt: TGTGCCAGCAGCCCCCCACCGGCGGGGAGAAACACCATATATTTT
cdr3_aa: CASSPPPAGRNTIYF

clone_size: NA
v_call: TRBV7-2
j_call: TRBJ2-5
d_call: NA
cdr3_nt: TGTGCCAGCAGCTCTCCCTACCGGAACGGAGGGACCCAGTACTTC
cdr3_aa: CASSSPYRNGGTQYF

clone_size: once
v_call: TRBV6-2/TRBV6-3
j_call: TRBJ1-1
d_call: TRBD1
cdr3_nt: TGTGCCAGCAGTCCTGACAGGGTGGCTTTCTTT
cdr3_aa: CASSPDRVAFF

clone_size: many
v_call: TRBV7-8
j_call: TRBJ2-7
d_call: NA
cdr3_nt: TGTGCCAGCAGCACCCTCAGCGGTAGCTCCTACGAGCAGTACTTC
cdr3_aa: CASSTLSGSSYEQYF

clone_size: NA
v_call: TRBV28
j_call: TRBJ1-5
d_call: NA
cdr3_nt: TGTGCCAGCAGTTTATCCGGAAAGCCCCAGCATTTT
cdr3_aa: CASSLSGKPQHF

clone_size: NA
v_call: TRBV6-2/TRBV6-3
j_call: TRBJ2-7
d_call: TRBD2
cdr3_nt: TGTGCCAGCACCCGGCCTAGCGGTTCCTACGAGCAGTACTTC
cdr3_aa: CASTRPSGSYEQYF

clone_size: NA
v_call: TRBV28
j_call: TRBJ1-1
d_call: NA
cdr3_nt: TGTGCCAGCAGTTCACGCGAGGGGGAAGCTTTCTTT
cdr3_aa: CASSSREGEAFF

clone_size: few
v_call: TRBV7-2
j_call: TRBJ2-7
d_call: TRBD2
cdr3_nt: TGTGCCAGCAGCTACAGGACTAGCGGGAGCACGCGCGAGCAGTACTTC
cdr3_aa: CASSYRTSGSTREQYF

clone_size: NA
v_call: TRBV7-2
j_call: TRBJ2-7
d_call: NA
cdr3_nt: TGTGCCAGCAGCTTTGCAGGGGTAGGCTACGAGCAGTACTTC
cdr3_aa: CASSFAGVGYEQYF

clone_size: NA
v_call: TRBV6-2/TRBV6-3
j_call: TRBJ1-2
d_call: NA
cdr3_nt: TGTGCCAGCAGTTATTCCCTGGACGGCTATTATGGCTACACCTTC
cdr3_aa: CASSYSLDGYYGYTF

clone_size: few
v_call: TRBV19
j_call: TRBJ2-7
d_call: TRBD1
cdr3_nt: TGTGCCAGTAGTATCGGAACAGGGGATTACGAGCAGTACTTC
cdr3_aa: CASSIGTGDYEQYF

clone_size: many
v_call: TRBV7-2
j_call: TRBJ1-4
d_call: NA
cdr3_nt: TGTGCCAGCAGCCCCTTCACGGGGACCAATGAAAAACTGTTTTTT
cdr3_aa: CASSPFTGTNEKLFF

clone_size: NA
v_call: TRBV12-3/TRBV12-4
j_call: TRBJ1-1
d_call: NA
cdr3_nt: TGTGCCAGCAGTTCTACGGTCTGGGGGGTTGAAGCTTTCTTT
cdr3_aa: CASSSTVWGVEAFF

clone_size: few
v_call: TRBV11-2
j_call: TRBJ1-3
d_call: NA
cdr3_nt: TGTGCCAGCAGCTTAGTTGTGGAGGACACCATATATTTT
cdr3_aa: CASSLVVEDTIYF

clone_size: NA
v_call: TRBV7-2
j_call: TRBJ2-4
d_call: NA
cdr3_nt: TGTGCCAGCAGTCACGGGTTTCTAGCCAAAAACATTCAGTACTTC
cdr3_aa: CASSHGFLAKNIQYF

clone_size: NA
v_call: TRBV6-8
j_call: TRBJ2-7
d_call: NA
cdr3_nt: TGTGCCAGCAGTTACTGGGGTCACGAGCAGTACTTC
cdr3_aa: CASSYWGHEQYF

clone_size: NA
v_call: TRBV20-1
j_call: TRBJ2-2
d_call: TRBD2
cdr3_nt: TGCAGTGCTAGTCCCTTCACGGGGGAGGGTGGGACCGGGGAGCTGTTTTTT
cdr3_aa: CSASPFTGEGGTGELFF

clone_size: many
v_call: TRBV7-2
j_call: TRBJ2-3
d_call: TRBD2
cdr3_nt: TGTGCCAGCAGCCTTCTCGGCGGGGGGGGCCTCGCAGATACGCAGTATTTT
cdr3_aa: CASSLLGGGGLADTQYF

clone_size: many
v_call: TRBV7-8
j_call: TRBJ1-5
d_call: NA
cdr3_nt: TGTGCCAGCAGCTCCTCGGTGGCAGGGCGCAATCAGCCCCAGCATTTT
cdr3_aa: CASSSSVAGRNQPQHF

clone_size: NA
v_call: TRBV4-3
j_call: TRBJ2-2
d_call: NA
cdr3_nt: TGCGCCAGCAGCCAAGAAAACGGGGCGAACACCGGGGAGCTGTTTTTT
cdr3_aa: CASSQENGANTGELFF

clone_size: NA
v_call: TRBV5-1
j_call: TRBJ1-5
d_call: NA
cdr3_nt: TGCGCCAGCAGCTTGGGGACCGCTGGCAATCAGCCCCAGCATTTT
cdr3_aa: CASSLGTAGNQPQHF

clone_size: few
v_call: TRBV20-1
j_call: TRBJ1-6
d_call: NA
cdr3_nt: TGCAGTGCAAGGACCGACGGCAATTCACCCCTCCACTTT
cdr3_aa: CSARTDGNSPLHF

clone_size: few
v_call: TRBV3-1
j_call: TRBJ1-3
d_call: NA
cdr3_nt: TGTGCCAGCAGCCAAGATAGACCGGGATGGGGAAACACCATATATTTT
cdr3_aa: CASSQDRPGWGNTIYF

clone_size: NA
v_call: TRBV20-1
j_call: TRBJ2-5
d_call: NA
cdr3_nt: TGCAGTGTTTCGAGACCACAAGAGACCCAGTACTTC
cdr3_aa: CSVSRPQETQYF

clone_size: few
v_call: TRBV6-6
j_call: TRBJ1-6
d_call: NA
cdr3_nt: TGTGCCAGCAGTTACTCTGTGGCCGACACGTCTGATAATTCACCCCTCCACTTT
cdr3_aa: CASSYSVADTSDNSPLHF

clone_size: few
v_call: TRBV12-3/TRBV12-4
j_call: TRBJ2-3
d_call: TRBD2
cdr3_nt: TGTGCCAGCAGTTTTCCCGGGACTAGCGGGAGGTTTGGAGATACGCAGTATTTT
cdr3_aa: CASSFPGTSGRFGDTQYF

clone_size: NA
v_call: TRBV12-3/TRBV12-4
j_call: TRBJ2-1
d_call: NA
cdr3_nt: TGTGCCAGCACCCTCTCGGGTAGCCGATACAATGAGCAGTTCTTC
cdr3_aa: CASTLSGSRYNEQFF

clone_size: few
v_call: TRBV7-2
j_call: TRBJ2-5
d_call: TRBD2
cdr3_nt: TGTGCCAGCAGCCCAACGACTAGCGGGGGACCTTACCAAGAGACCCAGTACTTC
cdr3_aa: CASSPTTSGGPYQETQYF

clone_size: NA
v_call: TRBV4-1
j_call: TRBJ1-5
d_call: TRBD1
cdr3_nt: TGCGCCAGCAGCCAAGGGACAGGGGGCTCGGGTCAGCCCCAGCATTTT
cdr3_aa: CASSQGTGGSGQPQHF

clone_size: few
v_call: TRBV6-2/TRBV6-3
j_call: TRBJ2-3
d_call: TRBD2
cdr3_nt: TGTGCCAGCAGTTACTCGGCTAGCGGGGGCCTCACAGATACGCAGTATTTT
cdr3_aa: CASSYSASGGLTDTQYF

clone_size: NA
v_call: TRBV7-2
j_call: TRBJ1-1
d_call: NA
cdr3_nt: TGTGCCAGCAGCTTAGCGGGGTTATCCGAAGCTTTCTTT
cdr3_aa: CASSLAGLSEAFF

clone_size: NA
v_call: TRBV12-3/TRBV12-4
j_call: TRBJ2-3
d_call: TRBD1
cdr3_nt: TGTGCCAGCAGTGCGACAGGGGAGGCAGATACGCAGTATTTT
cdr3_aa: CASSATGEADTQYF

clone_size: NA
v_call: TRBV5-1
j_call: TRBJ2-3
d_call: NA
cdr3_nt: TGCGCCAGCAGTCCCGGGACCCATCGCACAGATACGCAGTATTTT
cdr3_aa: CASSPGTHRTDTQYF

clone_size: NA
v_call: TRBV9
j_call: TRBJ1-1
d_call: NA
cdr3_nt: TGTGCCAGCAGCGTAGTTGCGAGGGCCGGGGCTTTCTTT
cdr3_aa: CASSVVARAGAFF

clone_size: many
v_call: TRBV7-2
j_call: TRBJ2-3
d_call: NA
cdr3_nt: TGTGCCAGCAGCTTAGCACGGGCTCGCACAGATACGCAGTATTTT
cdr3_aa: CASSLARARTDTQYF

clone_size: NA
v_call: TRBV7-9
j_call: TRBJ1-1
d_call: TRBD1
cdr3_nt: TGTGCCAGCAGCCCATCCGGGGCAGGGGGCACTGAAGCTTTCTTT
cdr3_aa: CASSPSGAGGTEAFF

clone_size: NA
v_call: TRBV6-6
j_call: TRBJ1-1
d_call: NA
cdr3_nt: TGTGCCAGCAGCCTCAGAGGAAGGGGGGGGGACACTGAAGCTTTCTTT
cdr3_aa: CASSLRGRGGDTEAFF

clone_size: NA
v_call: TRBV10-3
j_call: TRBJ2-3
d_call: NA
cdr3_nt: TGTGCCGATTGGGGGAAGCACACAGATACGCAGTATTTT
cdr3_aa: CADWGKHTDTQYF

clone_size: NA
v_call: TRBV11-2
j_call: TRBJ2-7
d_call: TRBD1
cdr3_nt: TGTGCCAGCAGCCGGGGACAGGGTTTGGAGCAGTACTTC
cdr3_aa: CASSRGQGLEQYF

clone_size: NA
v_call: TRBV4-3
j_call: TRBJ2-7
d_call: NA
cdr3_nt: TGCGCCAGCAGCCAAGCGAGGGGTCGCTCCTACGAGCAGTACTTC
cdr3_aa: CASSQARGRSYEQYF

clone_size: few
v_call: TRBV7-2
j_call: TRBJ2-3
d_call: TRBD2
cdr3_nt: TGTGCCAGCAGCTTAGGAACGGGCGGGGGTTTTAGAGATACGCAGTATTTT
cdr3_aa: CASSLGTGGGFRDTQYF

clone_size: few
v_call: TRBV27
j_call: TRBJ1-4
d_call: TRBD1
cdr3_nt: TGTGCCAGCAGTTCCCTCGGACAGGGGGAAAAACTGTTTTTT
cdr3_aa: CASSSLGQGEKLFF

clone_size: few
v_call: TRBV6-1
j_call: TRBJ1-1
d_call: NA
cdr3_nt: TGTGCCAGCAGACAGTCATCTGAAGCTTTCTTT
cdr3_aa: CASRQSSEAFF

clone_size: NA
v_call: TRBV20-1
j_call: TRBJ2-7
d_call: TRBD1
cdr3_nt: TGCAGTGCTAGGACAGGGGGAGAATACGAGCAGTACTTC
cdr3_aa: CSARTGGEYEQYF

clone_size: few
v_call: TRBV19
j_call: TRBJ1-1
d_call: NA
cdr3_nt: TGTGCCAGTAGTAGGGGGGTGACTGAAGCTTTCTTT
cdr3_aa: CASSRGVTEAFF

clone_size: many
v_call: TRBV7-8
j_call: TRBJ1-6
d_call: NA
cdr3_nt: TGTGCCAGCAGCTTAGCCGCCAATTCACCCCTCCACTTT
cdr3_aa: CASSLAANSPLHF

clone_size: NA
v_call: TRBV7-8
j_call: TRBJ2-3
d_call: NA
cdr3_nt: TGTGCCAGCAGCCGAGAGGGTACGCAGTATTTT
cdr3_aa: CASSREGTQYF

clone_size: NA
v_call: TRBV7-4
j_call: TRBJ1-4
d_call: NA
cdr3_nt: TGTGCCAGCAGCCAAATCCTACAGGATAATGAAAAACTGTTTTTT
cdr3_aa: CASSQILQDNEKLFF

clone_size: NA
v_call: TRBV7-2
j_call: TRBJ2-3
d_call: TRBD2
cdr3_nt: TGTGCCAGCAGCTTAGAGCTGGGGGGGTTGACAGATACGCAGTATTTT
cdr3_aa: CASSLELGGLTDTQYF

clone_size: NA
v_call: TRBV20-1
j_call: TRBJ1-3
d_call: NA
cdr3_nt: TGCAGTGCTAGAGATCTGACAAGGACATACCCTGGAAACACCATATATTTT
cdr3_aa: CSARDLTRTYPGNTIYF